This entry describes one T cell receptor beta chain. Clones were read by immunoSEQ multiplex PCR, and TCRdb kept only the in-frame ones, dropping some. The sample yields about 84,000 clones, around 80% seen once. The sample is drawn from a study of PD-L1 blockade in urothelial cancer. On the study more broadly: In the patient group, about 85% of the roughly 30 were males with bladder-origin urothelial cancer. Treatment start was followed by blood analysis at 3 weeks (second dose) and again at 6 weeks.

Germline values: CDR1 LNHDA, CDR2 SQIVND (reference sequence). CDR3 size: 15 residues. With V trimmed by 2 bases and J by 3 bases, 5 bases remained unmatched. This chain joins TRBV19 and TRBJ2-3; TRBD1 aligns across 7 bases. The receptor comes from a man in his 70s with urothelial cancer. Sequencing was performed on PBMCs, taken around atezolizumab (anti-PD-L1) treatment. DNA of the CDR3: TGTGCCAGTAGTATAAGGGCAGGGGGAACAGATACGCAGTATTTT. It yields the protein CASSIRAGGTDTQYF.